One sample yielded the 27 T cell receptor beta chains listed below, sequenced in a study of T cells in localized non-small cell lung cancer. Data came from immunoSEQ multiplex PCR; TCRdb stores just in-frame clones and leaves some out. The sample includes fewer than 50,000 clones, 83% of them seen just once. The sequenced sample was PBMCs, obtained before any cancer treatment. The receptor source for this set is a man between 40 and 70 years old with stage II lung adenocarcinoma.

The chain links TRBV15 to TRBJ2-2; TRBD1 aligns across 8 bases. The CDR3 sequence is 15 residues long. J gave up 4 bases and V 1 base, and 2 bases lay outside the gene matches. CDR1 and CDR2 from the germline V gene are LNHNV and YYDKDF (reference sequence). CDR3 sequence: CATSRAGGGTGELFF. CDR3 nucleotides: TGTGCCACCAGCAGAGCAGGGGGCGGCACCGGGGAGCTGTTTTTT.

By frequency in the sample, this clone is medium-sized. Other DNA sequences from this sample encode an identical CDR3 as well. This chain connects TRBV27 to TRBJ2-7; D not resolved. The CDR3 totals 13 residues. V lost 5 bases to trimming and J lost 2 bases, with 10 bases between them. Per germline, CDR1 MNHEY and CDR2 SMNVEV (reference sequence). In DNA form, the CDR3 reads TGTGCCAGCAGTCCGGGTTCAACCTACGAGCAGTACTTC. It encodes CASSPGSTYEQYF.

The CDR3 DNA reads as TGTGCCAGCAGTTACTCGACTAATGAAAAACTGTTTTTT. Protein product: CASSYSTNEKLFF. V and J are TRBV6-6 and TRBJ1-4; D unresolved. The V gene lost 0 bases and the J gene lost 2 bases, with 1 base spanning the gap. The CDR3 has 13 residues. CDR1 MNHNY and CDR2 SVGAGI come from the germline V gene (reference sequence).

This chain uses TRBV2 with TRBJ2-2; no reliable D call. Germline V CDR1 and CDR2: SNHLY, FYNNEI. Trimming shortened V by 8 bases and J by 3 bases, and 13 bases separated the two germline ends. The CDR3 runs 14 residues. CDR3 amino acids: CASVVGPHTGELFF. The CDR3 DNA is TGTGCCAGCGTAGTTGGCCCCCACACCGGGGAGCTGTTTTTT.

The V call is TRBV14, the J call TRBJ2-7, with D perhaps TRBD1 (7 bases). Per the germline V gene, CDR1 is SGHDN and CDR2 is FVKESK. Trimming pared 1 base from V and 7 bases from J, leaving 11 bases between. CDR3 length: 13 residues. CDR3 bases: TGTGCCAGCAGCCAAGGCAGGGGGAGGGAGCAGTACTTC. Its protein is CASSQGRGREQYF.

The rearrangement links TRBV2 to TRBJ2-4; D remains ambiguous. Germline V gene sequence: CDR1 SNHLY, CDR2 FYNNEI. Between the trimmed V and J ends, which lost 5 bases and 8 bases, there was a span of 7 bases. The CDR3 contains 11 residues. In DNA form, the CDR3 reads TGTGCCAGCAGTCCCCAGGACATTCAGTACTTC. It encodes CASSPQDIQYF.

The rearrangement links TRBV21-1 to TRBJ1-2; TRBD1 is taken as the D call from the table, unchecked against the DNA. TRBV21-1 is termed a pseudogene. CDR3 length: 14 residues. Here the CDR3 reads CASSHRQGVYGYTF. CDR3 bases: TGTGCCAGCAGCCACCGACAGGGGGTTTATGGCTACACCTTC.

The V gene is TRBV6-1, the J gene TRBJ1-1, with D perhaps matching TRBD1 (5 bases). The CDR3 sequence is 15 residues long. Trimming cost V 3 bases and J 1 base, with 12 bases left between them. CDR1 is MNHNS and CDR2 is SASEGT in the germline V gene. CDR3 DNA: TGTGCCAGCAGTGACACGGGGGGTTCGAACACTGAAGCTTTCTTT. Residues: CASSDTGGSNTEAFF.

Notes on this clone: Other DNA sequences in the sample encode the same CDR3. V usage is TRBV30 and J usage is TRBJ1-5, with D possibly TRBD1 on 5 matching bases. The germline V gene encodes CDR1 GTSNPN and CDR2 SVGIG (reference sequence). The CDR3 extends over 12 amino acids. V was shortened by 2 bases and J by 4 bases, with 6 bases between the two germline ends. The DNA for the CDR3 is TGTGCCTGGAGTACAGGAAATCAGCCCCAGCATTTT. It specifies CAWSTGNQPQHF.

The rearrangement uses TRBV10-3 and TRBJ2-5, with 8 bases fitting TRBD1. CDR1 is ENHRY and CDR2 is SYGVKD in the germline V gene. The CDR3 consists of 17 residues. V shed 2 bases, J shed 3 bases, and the junction held 11 bases outside the gene matches. This CDR3 reads CAISESVDREFEETQYF. CDR3 nucleotide sequence: TGTGCCATCAGTGAGAGCGTGGACAGGGAATTCGAAGAGACCCAGTACTTC.

The chain carries TRBV6-6 and TRBJ2-1; the D gene is possibly TRBD2 (6 bases). Germline V gene data show CDR1 as MNHNY and CDR2 as SVGAGI (reference sequence). Trimming shortened V by 6 bases and J by 4 bases, and 19 bases separated the two germline ends. This CDR3 has 16 amino acids. The CDR3 region is CASRPAETGEYNEQFF. CDR3 nucleotide sequence: TGTGCCAGCAGGCCCGCGGAGACGGGGGAATACAATGAGCAGTTCTTC.

The chain combines TRBV5-1 with TRBJ2-2, with TRBD2 as a possible D gene (5 bases). With 1 base removed from V and 1 base from J, the gap between germline ends came to 11 bases. The CDR3 totals 16 residues. In germline, CDR1 is SGHRS, CDR2 YFSETQ. Written as DNA, the CDR3 is TGCGCCAGCAGCTTGAGGGCTAGCCAGAACACCGGGGAGCTGTTTTTT. Its translation is CASSLRASQNTGELFF.

CDR3 in DNA: TGTGCCAGCAGCTTGGATCCGGGTTCCAATCAGCCCCAGCATTTT. Its translation: CASSLDPGSNQPQHF. This chain uses TRBV5-4 with TRBJ1-5; D unclear. Trimming shortened V by 0 bases and J by 3 bases, and 10 bases separated the two germline ends. The germline gives CDR1 SGHNT, CDR2 YYREEE (reference sequence). The CDR3 has 15 residues.

This clone was observed a handful of times. V usage is TRBV28 and J usage is TRBJ1-1; D is perhaps TRBD1 (5 bases). Trimming shortened V by 2 bases and J by 1 base, and 8 bases separated the two germline ends. This CDR3 is 14 amino acids long. From germline, CDR1 is MDHEN and CDR2 SYDVKM. Here the CDR3 reads CASSLIGGNTEAFF. The DNA for the CDR3 is TGTGCCAGCAGTTTAATTGGGGGGAACACTGAAGCTTTCTTT.

The rearrangement links TRBV7-6 to TRBJ2-1; D possibly corresponds to TRBD2 (5 bases). The CDR3 contains 14 residues. Trimming took 5 bases from V and 7 from J, leaving 15 bases between them. Germline V gene sequence: CDR1 SGHVS, CDR2 FNYEAQ. The CDR3 sequence is CASSPTRSRNEQFF. CDR3 in DNA: TGTGCCAGCAGCCCTACTAGGAGTAGGAATGAGCAGTTCTTC.

This clone was detected a few times. The rearrangement joins TRBV7-6 to TRBJ2-7; 7 bases match TRBD2. With 0 bases clipped from V and 3 bases from J, the junction kept 2 bases outside the gene matches. Germline V gene sequence: CDR1 SGHVS, CDR2 FNYEAQ. This CDR3 is built from 14 residues. CDR3 protein: CASSLAGGYYEQYF. The CDR3, as DNA: TGTGCCAGCAGCTTAGCCGGGGGGTACTACGAGCAGTACTTC. Variable domain in full (rest from reference TRBV7-6 and TRBJ2-7): GAGVSQSPRYKVTKRGQDVALRCDPISGHVSLYWYRQALGQGPEFLTYFNYEAQQDKSGLPNDRFSAERPEGSISTLTIQRTEQRDSAMYRCASSLAGGYYEQYFGPGTRLTVT.

This clone appeared a few times. The chain links TRBV5-1 to TRBJ2-7; D may be TRBD1 or TRBD2 (5 bases each). Trimming took off 0 bases at V and 7 bases at J, with 11 bases between the two ends. CDR3 length: 13 amino acids. Germline CDR1 SGHRS, CDR2 YFSETQ. The chain's CDR3 is CASSLGVEGEQYF. The CDR3 bases are TGCGCCAGCAGCTTGGGGGTAGAGGGGGAGCAGTACTTC.

There are a few counts of this clone. One junction end does not reproduce the germline sequence, and a read error may be involved. The rearrangement uses TRBV11-2 and TRBJ1-2; the D gene is possibly TRBD1 (5 bases). This CDR3 is built from 14 residues. Per germline, CDR1 SGHAT and CDR2 FQNNGV. The CDR3 bases are TGTGCCAGCAGCTTAGATGGGGGAAGGGGACGGACGGCCTTC. It yields the protein CASSLDGGRGRTAF. The full variable domain, rest sourced from reference TRBV11-2 and TRBJ1-2, is EAGVAQSPRYKIIEKRQSVAFWCNPISGHATLYWYQQILGQGPKLLIQFQNNGVVDDSQLPKDRFSAERLKGVDSTLKIQPAKLEDSAVYLCASSLDGGRGRTAFGSGTRLTVV.

The rearrangement joins TRBV19 to TRBJ2-1, with a weak D call TRBD2 (5 bases). The length of the CDR3 is 13 residues. Trimming took 6 bases from V and 7 from J, leaving 13 bases between them. The germline gives CDR1 LNHDA, CDR2 SQIVND (reference sequence). This chain's CDR3 is CASSPEGRNEQFF. In DNA, the CDR3 is TGTGCCAGTAGCCCCGAGGGCAGGAATGAGCAGTTCTTC.

The rearrangement joins TRBV18 to TRBJ2-1; D uncertain. V gave up 3 bases and J gave up 10 bases, with 13 bases separating them. Germline assignment: CDR1 KGHSH and CDR2 LQKENI. CDR3 size: 13 residues. The CDR3 spells CASSPASAREQFF. In DNA, the CDR3 is TGTGCCAGCTCACCCGCCTCGGCACGCGAGCAGTTCTTC.

V is TRBV6-1 and J is TRBJ2-1; 7 bases fit TRBD1. The CDR3 is made up of 14 amino acids. In germline, CDR1 is MNHNS, CDR2 SASEGT. Trimming removed 6 bases from V and 4 bases from J; junction bases left unmatched: 6. The CDR3 nucleotides read TGTGCCAGCAGCTGGACAGGAATTTACAATGAGCAGTTCTTC. Its translation: CASSWTGIYNEQFF.

CDR3 bases: TGCGCCAGCAGCCAAGACCCTTGGAGAATCGGGGTCCTGAGCTCTGGAAACACCATATATTTT. Its translation is CASSQDPWRIGVLSSGNTIYF. The chain uses TRBV4-3 and TRBJ1-3; no firm D call. Per the germline V gene, CDR1 is LGHNA and CDR2 is YSLEER. Trimming removed 0 bases from V and 0 bases from J, with 24 bases in between. The CDR3 extends over 21 amino acids.

The chain is built from TRBV29-1 and TRBJ2-1; TRBD2 might be the D (6 bases). The ends were cut back, 6 bases at V and 2 bases at J, with 11 bases in the middle. Per germline, CDR1 SQVTM and CDR2 ANQGSEA. This CDR3 contains 13 residues. The CDR3 is CSVAGRTYNEQFF. In DNA, the CDR3 is TGCAGCGTCGCGGGACGGACCTACAATGAGCAGTTCTTC.

The rearrangement uses TRBV9 and TRBJ2-4; D unresolved. V shed 4 bases and J shed 3 bases, with 11 bases lying between them. The CDR3 covers 14 residues. CDR1 and CDR2 from the germline V gene are SGDLS and YYNGEE. The chain's CDR3 is CASSPSLSKNIQYF. The CDR3 DNA is TGTGCCAGCAGCCCCAGCCTTAGCAAAAACATTCAGTACTTC.

As concerns this clone: One junction end disagrees with the germline gene, perhaps due to a read error. The chain employs TRBV25-1 and TRBJ2-2, with D possibly being TRBD2 (5 bases). Germline V CDR1 and CDR2: MGHDK, SYGVNS. The CDR3 spans 16 residues. The chain's CDR3 is CASSEQPSQGFGELLF. CDR3 nucleotides: TGTGCCAGCAGTGAACAACCCTCACAAGGCTTCGGGGAGCTGCTTTTT.

The V and J genes are TRBV7-9 and TRBJ1-1; D gene unclear. Germline V lookup: CDR1 SEHNR, CDR2 FQNEAQ (reference sequence). This CDR3 has 13 amino acids. The V end was cut by 5 bases, the J end by 4 bases, with 11 bases between. The DNA of the CDR3 is TGTGCCAGCAGCACCGCAGGTGGCACTGAAGCTTTCTTT. Translation: CASSTAGGTEAFF.

The chain has TRBV7-8 and TRBJ2-7, with 7 bases fitting TRBD1. The CDR3 contains 16 residues. Germline CDR1 and CDR2: SGHVS and FQNEAQ. The V and J ends lost 2 bases and 4 bases, in that order; junction bases with no gene match: 11. The CDR3 loop reads CASSLITGDGNYEQYF. In DNA form, the CDR3 reads TGTGCCAGCAGCTTAATCACAGGGGACGGGAATTACGAGCAGTACTTC.